The 7 T cell receptor beta chains reported below all come from one sample, sequenced in a study of cytomegalovirus exposure and HLA in healthy donors. A multiplex PCR was run with 60 Vbeta primers and 13 Jbeta primers. Some clones are missing from TCRdb's copy, which holds only in-frame ones; the method was immunoSEQ multiplex PCR. The repertoire has over 70,000 clones, roughly 70% of them found once; the top ten carry around 1.9%. The source material was PBMCs. All receptors derive from a man aged 25 to 40 in good health and CMV-seronegative.

The chain is built from TRBV6-5 and TRBJ2-7; 7 bases align to TRBD2. Germline CDR1 reads MNHEY; CDR2 reads SVGAGI. V dropped 6 bases and J dropped 0; count of bases not matched to a gene: 8. The CDR3 spans 15 residues. This CDR3 is CASRLNRDYSYEQYF. Here the CDR3 DNA reads TGTGCCAGCAGGCTGAACCGGGACTACTCCTACGAGCAGTACTTC.

The chain employs TRBV15 and TRBJ2-4; D may be TRBD1 (6 bases). V was pared by 5 bases and J by 0 bases, with 14 bases between. The CDR3 is 16 residues long. Germline-derived CDR1 and CDR2 are LNHNV and YYDKDF (reference sequence). This CDR3 is CATSSRTEIAKNIQYF. As DNA, the CDR3 is TGTGCCACCAGCTCCCGGACAGAGATAGCCAAAAACATTCAGTACTTC.

Only one count was recorded for this clone. The chain carries TRBV19 and TRBJ1-5; 9 nucleotides agree with TRBD1. This CDR3 is 14 amino acids long. With V trimmed by 5 bases and J by 8 bases, 7 bases remained unmatched. Looked up from germline, CDR1 is LNHDA and CDR2 is SQIVND (reference sequence). DNA of the CDR3: TGTGCCAGTAGTCTCGGGACAGGGAATAAGCCCCAGCATTTT. Translated: CASSLGTGNKPQHF.

The V call is TRBV5-1, the J call TRBJ2-7; D may be TRBD2 (7 bases). CDR3 length: 14 amino acids. CDR1 is SGHRS, CDR2 YFSETQ, per germline. Trimming left V 0 bases short and J 6 bases short, with 13 bases between. The CDR3 DNA follows: TGCGCCAGCAGCTTGGTGGGGGGGCTGGCCGAGCAGTACTTC. Protein: CASSLVGGLAEQYF.

The chain carries TRBV10-3 and TRBJ2-2, with D maybe TRBD2 (6 bases). Trimming took 11 bases from V and 8 from J, leaving 27 bases between them. This CDR3 comprises 16 residues. CDR1 ENHRY and CDR2 SYGVKD come from the germline V gene. CDR3 nucleotide sequence: TGTGCCGCTAATTCCGGGACTGGGACCCGCCTAGGGGAGCTGTTTTTT. As protein: CAANSGTGTRLGELFF.

This clone came up a few times. The CDR3 coding sequence is TGTGCCAATTCGACCGACAGCTATGGCTACACCTTC. This gives the protein CANSTDSYGYTF. The chain recombines TRBV2 with TRBJ1-2; weak D call: TRBD1 (5 bases). The CDR3 sequence is 12 residues long. The germline gives CDR1 SNHLY, CDR2 FYNNEI. V gave up 10 bases and J gave up 4 bases, with 13 bases separating them.

In this sample, this clone turned up once. The genes are TRBV5-4 and TRBJ2-7; TRBD2 matches at 9 bases. V was clipped by 0 bases and J by 0 bases; unmatched bases: 4. Germline-derived CDR1 and CDR2 are SGHNT and YYREEE (reference sequence). The CDR3 spans 16 residues. CDR3 in amino acids: CASSLGASGNSYEQYF. The DNA for the CDR3 is TGTGCCAGCAGCTTGGGGGCTAGCGGGAACTCCTACGAGCAGTACTTC.